Listed below are T cell receptor beta chains from one sample, sequenced in a study of shared clonotypes between healthy human individuals. The repertoire was sequenced with immunoSEQ multiplex PCR; TCRdb's copy has only in-frame clones and lacks some. The table has about half a million clones, about 72% seen once; the top ten hold around 11%. Material: PBMCs. Source of these receptors: a woman in her 40s in good health. Some clones in this sample may be carry-over from other donors' samples. Each CDR3 is given with its conserved first and last residue. A D gene is named only where the DNA matches it firmly. Size is stated for part of the rows, as once, few or many counts, or as a class when the clone is expanded.

v_gene	j_gene	len	abundance	d_gene	CDR3aa	CDR3nt
TRBV5-1	TRBJ2-7	13	once	NA	CASSLAADDEQYF	TGCGCCAGCAGCTTGGCGGCAGATGACGAGCAGTACTTC
TRBV2	TRBJ2-3	12	NA	NA	CASSASGDTQYF	TGTGCCAGCAGTGCGAGTGGGGATACGCAGTATTTT
TRBV19	TRBJ2-5	15	NA	NA	CASSASRDRWETQYF	TGTGCCAGTAGTGCCTCCCGGGACCGGTGGGAGACCCAGTACTTC
TRBV7-9	TRBJ2-3	16	NA	NA	CASRPPLQGGDEGQYF	TGTGCCAGCAGGCCCCCTCTACAGGGCGGAGACGAGGGGCAGTATTTT
TRBV6-1	TRBJ2-7	16	NA	TRBD2	CASSEGATSGTYEQYF	TGTGCCAGCAGTGAAGGGGCCACTAGCGGAACCTACGAGCAGTACTTC
TRBV5-1	TRBJ2-7	16	NA	TRBD2	CASSSQTSGNSYEQYF	TGCGCCAGCAGCTCCCAGACTAGCGGGAACTCCTACGAGCAGTACTTC
TRBV27	TRBJ2-6	16	NA	NA	CASSASWGRGANVLTF	TGTGCCAGCAGTGCCTCCTGGGGGCGGGGGGCCAACGTCCTGACTTTC
TRBV21-1	TRBJ2-1	12	NA	NA	CASSSASVEQFF	TGTGCCAGCAGCTCGGCGAGCGTTGAGCAGTTCTTC
TRBV19	TRBJ2-3	16	NA	TRBD2	CASSLRTSRRTDTQYF	TGTGCCAGTAGTCTGCGGACTAGCCGACGCACAGATACGCAGTATTTT
TRBV29-1	TRBJ2-5	16	NA	TRBD1	CSVAAGQGEPQETQYF	TGCAGCGTTGCAGCGGGACAGGGTGAACCCCAAGAGACCCAGTACTTC
TRBV4-1	TRBJ2-7	16	NA	TRBD2	CASSLSPTSERGEQYF	TGCGCCAGCAGCCTCAGCCCGACTAGCGAAAGGGGGGAGCAGTACTTC
TRBV29-1	TRBJ2-7	15	many	TRBD2	CSVGPFSGGTYEQYF	TGCAGCGTTGGCCCATTTAGCGGGGGTACCTACGAGCAGTACTTC
TRBV6-6	TRBJ2-7	13	NA	NA	CASAGRLSYEQYF	TGTGCCAGCGCGGGTCGGCTCTCCTACGAGCAGTACTTC
TRBV7-9	TRBJ2-5	14	NA	TRBD1	CASSLWDRQETQYF	TGTGCCAGCAGCTTATGGGACAGGCAAGAGACCCAGTACTTC
TRBV29-1	TRBJ2-7	14	NA	TRBD2	CSARVGGRSYEQYF	TGCAGCGCGAGGGTGGGCGGGAGGTCCTACGAGCAGTACTTC
TRBV7-8	TRBJ2-2	14	once	NA	CASSLRGNTGELFF	TGTGCCAGCAGCTTACGTGGGAACACCGGGGAGCTGTTTTTT
TRBV5-3	TRBJ2-1	18	NA	TRBD1	CARSPALLSGQGMHEQFF	TGTGCCAGAAGCCCGGCCCTCCTCTCCGGACAGGGGATGCATGAGCAGTTCTTC
TRBV11-2	TRBJ2-1	17	NA	TRBD2	CASSLVGLAGGRNEQFF	TGTGCCAGCAGCTTAGTTGGGTTAGCGGGAGGGAGGAATGAGCAGTTCTTC
TRBV2	TRBJ2-5	13	NA	NA	CASSVPYQETQYF	TGTGCCAGCAGTGTCCCGTACCAAGAGACCCAGTACTTC
TRBV7-8	TRBJ2-1	16	NA	TRBD1	CASSRTGGPAYNEQFF	TGTGCCAGCAGCCGGACAGGGGGCCCCGCCTACAATGAGCAGTTCTTC
TRBV2	TRBJ2-2	13	NA	NA	CASSELQSGELFF	TGTGCCAGCAGTGAGCTACAGAGCGGGGAGCTGTTTTTT
TRBV29-1	TRBJ2-1	13	few	NA	CSVGGGYNNEQFF	TGCAGCGTTGGGGGCGGCTACAACAATGAGCAGTTCTTC
TRBV20-1	TRBJ1-1	10	NA	NA	CIVLAGTASF	TGCATAGTGTTGGCTGGGACTGCTTCCTTT
TRBV4-1	TRBJ1-1	16	NA	NA	CASSQLYRGANTEAFF	TGCGCCAGCAGCCAGTTATATAGGGGCGCGAACACTGAAGCTTTCTTT
TRBV4-1	TRBJ1-2	15	NA	TRBD1	CASSQETGEIYGYTF	TGCGCCAGCAGCCAAGAAACAGGGGAGATCTATGGCTACACCTTC
TRBV7-9	TRBJ2-3	18	NA	NA	CASSQGSGGPVGTDTQYF	TGTGCCAGCAGCCAAGGTAGCGGAGGGCCCGTAGGCACAGATACGCAGTATTTT
TRBV6-6	TRBJ2-7	13	NA	NA	CASSYSNSYEQYF	TGTGCCAGCAGTTACTCGAACTCATACGAGCAGTACTTC
TRBV30	TRBJ2-3	13	NA	NA	CAWSPVSTDTQYF	TGTGCCTGGAGCCCTGTTAGCACAGATACGCAGTATTTT
TRBV30	TRBJ2-3	16	NA	NA	CAWSPGTHSSTDTQYF	TGTGCCTGGAGTCCCGGGACACACTCTAGCACAGATACGCAGTATTTT
TRBV11-2	TRBJ2-1	16	NA	NA	CASSFTPGITYNEQFF	TGTGCCAGCAGCTTTACTCCAGGTATAACCTACAATGAGCAGTTCTTC
TRBV11-3	TRBJ2-1	12	NA	NA	CASSLGDNEQFF	TGTGCCAGCAGCTTAGGAGACAATGAGCAGTTCTTC
TRBV13	TRBJ1-1	15	NA	TRBD1	CASSIYRGMNTEAFF	TGTGCCAGCAGCATATACAGGGGAATGAACACTGAAGCTTTCTTT
TRBV7-2	TRBJ2-3	12	NA	TRBD2	CASSFSGSTQYF	TGTGCCAGCAGCTTTAGCGGGAGTACGCAGTATTTT
TRBV30	TRBJ1-6	11	few	NA	CAWSGNSPLHF	TGTGCCTGGAGCGGGAATTCACCCCTCCACTTT
TRBV7-9	TRBJ2-2	16	NA	NA	CASSRASVANTGELFF	TGTGCCAGCAGCCGGGCTAGCGTCGCGAACACCGGGGAGCTGTTTTTT
TRBV27	TRBJ1-2	13	NA	TRBD1	CASRKTGVGGYTF	TGTGCCAGCCGAAAGACAGGGGTGGGCGGCTACACCTTC
TRBV30	TRBJ1-5	14	NA	NA	CAWRGQVSNQPQHF	TGTGCCTGGAGGGGGCAGGTATCGAATCAGCCCCAGCATTTT
TRBV7-9	TRBJ1-1	14	NA	TRBD1	CASSPQGAGTEAFF	TGTGCCAGCAGCCCCCAGGGGGCGGGGACTGAAGCTTTCTTT
TRBV4-1	TRBJ2-5	14	NA	NA	CASSQEVRDSRQYF	TGCGCCAGCAGCCAAGAGGTTCGAGACTCCAGGCAGTACTTC
TRBV9	TRBJ1-1	14	NA	TRBD1	CASSADRGNTEAFF	TGTGCCAGCAGCGCTGACAGGGGGAACACTGAAGCTTTCTTT
TRBV12-5	TRBJ2-1	18	once	TRBD2	CASGLVRGSGNSYNEQFF	TGTGCTAGTGGTTTGGTAAGAGGAAGCGGGAATTCCTACAATGAGCAGTTCTTC
TRBV5-8	TRBJ2-7	15	NA	TRBD2	CASSLSGRAGVEQYF	TGTGCCAGCAGCCTCAGCGGGAGGGCCGGTGTCGAGCAGTACTTC
TRBV6-1	TRBJ2-2	15	NA	NA	CASSEGEGNTGELFF	TGTGCCAGCAGTGAAGGAGAAGGAAATACCGGGGAGCTGTTTTTT
TRBV19	TRBJ1-5	17	once	TRBD1	CASSTRDREPGNQPQHF	TGTGCCAGTAGTACCCGGGACAGGGAACCCGGCAATCAGCCCCAGCATTTT
TRBV10-1	TRBJ2-3	16	NA	TRBD1	CASSESGTGPTDTQYF	TGCGCCAGCAGTGAGTCGGGGACAGGCCCCACAGATACGCAGTATTTT
TRBV14	TRBJ1-2	14	few	NA	CASSQVSGTDGYTF	TGTGCCAGCAGCCAAGTTTCAGGGACGGATGGCTACACCTTC
TRBV2	TRBJ2-1	15	few	TRBD1	CASSVGQNSYNEQFF	TGTGCCAGCAGTGTGGGACAGAACTCCTACAATGAGCAGTTCTTC
TRBV28	TRBJ1-5	16	NA	TRBD1	CASRPGGLHSNQPQHF	TGTGCCAGCAGGCCAGGGGGTCTGCATAGCAATCAGCCCCAGCATTTT
TRBV4-2	TRBJ2-3	13	NA	NA	CASSQDGSLPQYF	TGTGCCAGCAGCCAAGATGGTAGCTTACCGCAGTATTTT
TRBV18	TRBJ2-7	16	NA	TRBD1	CASSPPLRTGPYEQYF	TGTGCCAGCTCACCACCGTTAAGGACAGGGCCCTACGAGCAGTACTTC
TRBV7-2	TRBJ1-2	13	NA	NA	CASSLGAGYGYTF	TGTGCCAGCAGCTTAGGGGCAGGCTATGGCTACACCTTC
TRBV9	TRBJ2-5	13	NA	NA	CASSVAGQETQYF	TGTGCCAGCAGCGTAGCAGGCCAAGAGACCCAGTACTTC
TRBV2	TRBJ1-5	15	NA	TRBD1	CASRPGTGRNQPQHF	TGTGCCAGCAGACCCGGGACAGGGAGGAATCAGCCCCAGCATTTT
TRBV29-1	TRBJ1-4	13	many	NA	CSVRKSPNEKLFF	TGCAGCGTCCGAAAGTCTCCGAATGAAAAACTGTTTTTT
TRBV7-2	TRBJ2-3	14	NA	NA	CASSLTRSTDTQYF	TGTGCCAGCAGCTTGACCCGCAGCACAGATACGCAGTATTTT
TRBV4-3	TRBJ2-3	15	few	NA	CASSQDLTSSDTQYF	TGCGCCAGCAGCCAAGATCTCACTTCTTCAGATACGCAGTATTTT
TRBV30	TRBJ1-2	14	once	NA	CAWSVVGGNYGYTF	TGTGCCTGGAGTGTAGTTGGCGGTAACTATGGCTACACCTTC
TRBV5-1	TRBJ2-5	15	NA	TRBD1	CASRAVTGGQETQYF	TGCGCCAGCAGAGCGGTTACAGGGGGTCAAGAGACCCAGTACTTC
TRBV6-6	TRBJ2-3	15	few	NA	CASSPGLYSTDTQYF	TGTGCCAGCAGTCCGGGACTTTATAGCACAGATACGCAGTATTTT